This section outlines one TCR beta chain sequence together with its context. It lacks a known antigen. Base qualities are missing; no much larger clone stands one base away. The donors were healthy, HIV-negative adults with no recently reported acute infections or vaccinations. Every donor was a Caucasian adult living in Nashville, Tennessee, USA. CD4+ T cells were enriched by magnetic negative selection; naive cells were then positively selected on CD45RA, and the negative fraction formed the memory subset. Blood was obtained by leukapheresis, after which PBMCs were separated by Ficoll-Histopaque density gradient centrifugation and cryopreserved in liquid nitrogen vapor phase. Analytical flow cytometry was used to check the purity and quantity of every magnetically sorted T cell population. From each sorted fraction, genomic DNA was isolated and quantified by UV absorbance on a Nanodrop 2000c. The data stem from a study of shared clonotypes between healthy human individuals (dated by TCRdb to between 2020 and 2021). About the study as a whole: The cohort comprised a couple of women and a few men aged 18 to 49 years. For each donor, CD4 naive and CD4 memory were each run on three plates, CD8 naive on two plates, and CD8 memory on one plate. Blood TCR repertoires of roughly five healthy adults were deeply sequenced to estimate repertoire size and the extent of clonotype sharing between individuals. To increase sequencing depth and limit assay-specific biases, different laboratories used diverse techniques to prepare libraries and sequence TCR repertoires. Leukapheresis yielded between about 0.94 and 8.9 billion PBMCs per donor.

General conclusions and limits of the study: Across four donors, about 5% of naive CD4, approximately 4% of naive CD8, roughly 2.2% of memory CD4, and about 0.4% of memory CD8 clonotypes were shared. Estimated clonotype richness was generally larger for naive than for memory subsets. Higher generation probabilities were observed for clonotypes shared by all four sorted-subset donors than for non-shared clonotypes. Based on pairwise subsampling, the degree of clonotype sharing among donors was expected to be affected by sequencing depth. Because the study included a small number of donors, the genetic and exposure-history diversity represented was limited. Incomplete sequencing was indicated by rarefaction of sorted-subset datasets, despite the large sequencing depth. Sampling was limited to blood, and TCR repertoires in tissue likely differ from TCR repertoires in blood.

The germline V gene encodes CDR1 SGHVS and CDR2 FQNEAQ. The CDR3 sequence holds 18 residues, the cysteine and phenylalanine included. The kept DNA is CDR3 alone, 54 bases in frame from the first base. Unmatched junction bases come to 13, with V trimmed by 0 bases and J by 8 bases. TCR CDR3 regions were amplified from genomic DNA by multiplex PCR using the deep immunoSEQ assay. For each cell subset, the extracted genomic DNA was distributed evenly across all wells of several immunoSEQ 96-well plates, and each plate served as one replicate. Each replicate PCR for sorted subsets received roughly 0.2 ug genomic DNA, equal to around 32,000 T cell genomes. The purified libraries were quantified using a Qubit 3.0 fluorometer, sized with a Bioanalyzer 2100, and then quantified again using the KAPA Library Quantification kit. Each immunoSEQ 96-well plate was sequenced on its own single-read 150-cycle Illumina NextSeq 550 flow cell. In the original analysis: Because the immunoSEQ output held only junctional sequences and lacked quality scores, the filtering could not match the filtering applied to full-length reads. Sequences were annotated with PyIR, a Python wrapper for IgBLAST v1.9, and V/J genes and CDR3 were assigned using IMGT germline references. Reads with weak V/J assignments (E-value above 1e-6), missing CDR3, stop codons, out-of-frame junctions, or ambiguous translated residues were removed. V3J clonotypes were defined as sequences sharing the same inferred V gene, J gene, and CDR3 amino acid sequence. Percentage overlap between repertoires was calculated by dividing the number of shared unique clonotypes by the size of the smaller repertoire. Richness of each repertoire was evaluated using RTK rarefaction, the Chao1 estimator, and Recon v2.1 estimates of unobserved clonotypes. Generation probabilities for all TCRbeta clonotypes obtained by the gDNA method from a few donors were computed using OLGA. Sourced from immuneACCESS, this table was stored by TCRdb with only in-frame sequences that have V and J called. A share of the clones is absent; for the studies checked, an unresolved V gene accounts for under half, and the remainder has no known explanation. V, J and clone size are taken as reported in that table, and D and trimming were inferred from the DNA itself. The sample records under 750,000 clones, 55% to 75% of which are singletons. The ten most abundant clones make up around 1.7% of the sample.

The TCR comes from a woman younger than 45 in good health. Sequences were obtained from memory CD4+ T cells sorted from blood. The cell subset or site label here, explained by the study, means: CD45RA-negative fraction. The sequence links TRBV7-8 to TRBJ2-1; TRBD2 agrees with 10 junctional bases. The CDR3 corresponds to CASSLAPAAGGPVDEQFF. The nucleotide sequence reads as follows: TGTGCCAGCAGCTTAGCCCCGGCAGCGGGAGGGCCGGTCGATGAGCAGTTCTTC.